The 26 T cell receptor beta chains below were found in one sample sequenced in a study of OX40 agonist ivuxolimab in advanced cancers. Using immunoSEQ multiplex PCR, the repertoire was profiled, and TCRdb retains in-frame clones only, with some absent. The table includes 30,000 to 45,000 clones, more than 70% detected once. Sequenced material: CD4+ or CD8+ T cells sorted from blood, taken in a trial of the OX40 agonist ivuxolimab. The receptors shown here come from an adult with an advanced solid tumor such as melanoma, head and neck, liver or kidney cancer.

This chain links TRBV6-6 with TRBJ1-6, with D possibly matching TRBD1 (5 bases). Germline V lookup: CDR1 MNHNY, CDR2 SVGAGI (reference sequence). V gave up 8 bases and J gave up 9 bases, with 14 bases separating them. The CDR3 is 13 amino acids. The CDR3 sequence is CASQGRGSSPLHF. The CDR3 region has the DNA TGTGCCAGCCAAGGGAGGGGAAGTTCACCCCTCCACTTT.

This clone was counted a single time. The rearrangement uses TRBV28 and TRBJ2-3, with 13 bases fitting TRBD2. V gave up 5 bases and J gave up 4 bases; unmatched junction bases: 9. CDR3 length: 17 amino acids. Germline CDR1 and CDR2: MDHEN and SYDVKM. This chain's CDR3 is CASSPTKLAGGPDTQYF. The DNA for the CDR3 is TGTGCCAGCAGTCCAACAAAACTAGCGGGAGGGCCAGATACGCAGTATTTT.

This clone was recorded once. CDR3: CASSFPGGTVYGYTF. The CDR3 coding sequence is TGTGCCAGTAGTTTCCCCGGGGGCACGGTCTATGGCTACACCTTC. The J gene is TRBJ1-2, the V gene TRBV19; D is perhaps TRBD1 (6 bases). V was cut by 5 bases and J by 4 bases, with 17 bases left in between. The CDR3 is made up of 15 amino acids. Germline loops: CDR1 LNHDA, CDR2 SQIVND (reference sequence).

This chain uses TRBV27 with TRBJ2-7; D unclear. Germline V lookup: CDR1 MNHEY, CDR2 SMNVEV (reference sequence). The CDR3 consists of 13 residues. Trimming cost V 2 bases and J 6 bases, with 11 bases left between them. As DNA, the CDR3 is TGTGCCAGCAGTTTAAGGACCTTAAGCGAGCAGTACTTC. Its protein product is CASSLRTLSEQYF.

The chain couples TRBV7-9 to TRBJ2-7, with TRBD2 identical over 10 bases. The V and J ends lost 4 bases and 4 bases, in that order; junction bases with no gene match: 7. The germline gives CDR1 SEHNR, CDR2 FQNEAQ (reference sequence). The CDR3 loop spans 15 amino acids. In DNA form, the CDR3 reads TGTGCCAGCAGCTCCATACTAGCGGGGCGGTACGAGCAGTACTTC. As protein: CASSSILAGRYEQYF.

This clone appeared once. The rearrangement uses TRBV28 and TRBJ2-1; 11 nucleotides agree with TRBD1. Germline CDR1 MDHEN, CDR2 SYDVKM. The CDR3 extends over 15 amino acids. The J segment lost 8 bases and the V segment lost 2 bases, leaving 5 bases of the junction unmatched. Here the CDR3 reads CASSLTGQGADEQFF. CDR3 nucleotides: TGTGCCAGCAGTTTAACCGGACAGGGGGCCGATGAGCAGTTCTTC.

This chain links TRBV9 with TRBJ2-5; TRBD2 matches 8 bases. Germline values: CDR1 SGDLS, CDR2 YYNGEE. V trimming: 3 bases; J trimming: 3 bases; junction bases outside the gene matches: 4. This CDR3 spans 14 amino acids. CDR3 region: CASSALAGKETQYF. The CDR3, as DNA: TGTGCCAGCAGCGCCTTAGCGGGGAAAGAGACCCAGTACTTC.

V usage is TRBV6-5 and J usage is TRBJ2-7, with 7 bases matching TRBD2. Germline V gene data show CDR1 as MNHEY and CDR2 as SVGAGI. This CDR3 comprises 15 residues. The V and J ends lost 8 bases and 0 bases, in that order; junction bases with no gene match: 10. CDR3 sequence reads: CASEATGRSSYEQYF. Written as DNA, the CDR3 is TGTGCCAGCGAGGCGACCGGGAGGAGCTCCTACGAGCAGTACTTC.

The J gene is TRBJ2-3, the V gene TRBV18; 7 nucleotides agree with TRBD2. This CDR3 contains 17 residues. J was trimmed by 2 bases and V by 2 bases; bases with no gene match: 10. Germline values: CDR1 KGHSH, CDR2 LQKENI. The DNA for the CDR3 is TGTGCCAGCTCACCAAAGTTGGCTACTAGCGCCACAGATACGCAGTATTTT. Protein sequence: CASSPKLATSATDTQYF.

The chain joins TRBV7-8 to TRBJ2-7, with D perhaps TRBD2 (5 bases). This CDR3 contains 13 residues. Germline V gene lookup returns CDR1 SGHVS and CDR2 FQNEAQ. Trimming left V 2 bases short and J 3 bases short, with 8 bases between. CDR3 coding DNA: TGTGCCAGCAGCTTATGGGCGGGCTACGAGCAGTACTTC. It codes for CASSLWAGYEQYF.

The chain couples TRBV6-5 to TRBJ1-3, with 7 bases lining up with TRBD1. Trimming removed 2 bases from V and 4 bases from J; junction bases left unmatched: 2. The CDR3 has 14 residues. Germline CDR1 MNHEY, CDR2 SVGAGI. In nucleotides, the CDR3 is TGTGCCAGCAGTTACAGGGGGCACGGAAACACCATATATTTT. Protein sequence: CASSYRGHGNTIYF.

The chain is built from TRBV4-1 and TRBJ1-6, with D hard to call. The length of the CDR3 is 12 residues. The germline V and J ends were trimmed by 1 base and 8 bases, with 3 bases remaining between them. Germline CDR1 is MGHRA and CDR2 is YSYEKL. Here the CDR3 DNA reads TGCGCCAGCAGCCAAGGTTATTCACCCCTCCACTTT. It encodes CASSQGYSPLHF.

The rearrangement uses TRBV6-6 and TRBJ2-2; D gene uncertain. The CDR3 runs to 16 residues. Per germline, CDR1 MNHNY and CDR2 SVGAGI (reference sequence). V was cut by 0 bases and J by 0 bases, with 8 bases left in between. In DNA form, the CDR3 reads TGTGCCAGCAGTTACTCGGCAGCGACGAACACCGGGGAGCTGTTTTTT. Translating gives CASSYSAATNTGELFF.

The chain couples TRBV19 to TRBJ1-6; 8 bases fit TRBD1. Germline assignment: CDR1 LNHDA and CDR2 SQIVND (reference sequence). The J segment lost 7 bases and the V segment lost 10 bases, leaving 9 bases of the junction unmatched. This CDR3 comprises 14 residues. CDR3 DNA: TGTGCCACTGGAGACAGGGGTTTGAATTCACCCCTCCACTTT. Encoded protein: CATGDRGLNSPLHF. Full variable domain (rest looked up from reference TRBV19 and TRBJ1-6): DGGITQSPKYLFRKEGQNVTLSCEQNLNHDAMYWYRQDPGQGLRLIYYSQIVNDFQKGDIAEGYSVSREKKESFPLTVTSAQKNPTAFYLCATGDRGLNSPLHFGNGTRLTVT.

The CDR3 region is CASSELGATNEKLFF. For the CDR3, the DNA is TGTGCCAGCAGTGAATTGGGTGCAACTAATGAAAAACTGTTTTTT. The V and J genes are TRBV25-1 and TRBJ1-4; no firm D call. CDR1 and CDR2 (germline): MGHDK, SYGVNS. This CDR3 spans 15 amino acids. The ends were cut back, 1 base at V and 0 bases at J, with 6 bases in the middle. Filled out from reference TRBV25-1 and TRBJ1-4, the complete variable domain reads EADIYQTPRYLVIGTGKKITLECSQTMGHDKMYWYQQDPGMELHLIHYSYGVNSTEKGDLSSESTVSRIRTEHFPLTLESARPSHTSQYLCASSELGATNEKLFFGSGTQLSVL.

This CDR3 reads CASSPSSSGAEDEQYF. Here the CDR3 DNA reads TGTGCCAGCAGCCCGTCCTCTAGCGGGGCGGAGGACGAGCAGTACTTC. This rearrangement joins TRBV14 to TRBJ2-7; the match to TRBD2 covers 9 bases. There are 16 residues in the CDR3. V was pared by 4 bases and J by 5 bases, with 12 bases of the junction left unmatched. Germline loops: CDR1 SGHDN, CDR2 FVKESK.

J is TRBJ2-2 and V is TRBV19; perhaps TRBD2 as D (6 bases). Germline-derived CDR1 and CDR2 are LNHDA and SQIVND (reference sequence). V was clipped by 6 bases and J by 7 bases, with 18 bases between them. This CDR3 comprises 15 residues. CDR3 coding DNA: TGTGCCAGTAGACGCGGGGACCTTAAGGACGGGGAGCTGTTTTTT. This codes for CASRRGDLKDGELFF.

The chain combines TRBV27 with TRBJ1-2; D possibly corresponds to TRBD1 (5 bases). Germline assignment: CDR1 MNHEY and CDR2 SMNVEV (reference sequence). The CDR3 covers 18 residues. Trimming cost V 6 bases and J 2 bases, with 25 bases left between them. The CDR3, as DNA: TGTGCCAGCAGCCCTCCCGGGGGGTCCCTAGGCGGGAACTATGGCTACACCTTC. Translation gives CASSPPGGSLGGNYGYTF.

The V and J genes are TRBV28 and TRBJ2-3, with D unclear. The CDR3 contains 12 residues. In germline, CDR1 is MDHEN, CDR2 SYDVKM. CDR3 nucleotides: TGTGCACAAGATATTAGCACAGATACGCAGTATTTT. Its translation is CAQDISTDTQYF.

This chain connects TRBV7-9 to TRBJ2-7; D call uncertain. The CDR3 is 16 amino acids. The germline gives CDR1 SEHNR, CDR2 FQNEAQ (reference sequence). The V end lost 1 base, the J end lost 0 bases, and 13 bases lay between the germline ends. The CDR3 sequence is CASSLGQNSHSYEQYF. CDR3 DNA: TGTGCCAGCAGCTTAGGGCAGAATAGCCACTCCTACGAGCAGTACTTC.

The CDR3 here is CASSRGDSNTGELFF. DNA of the CDR3: TGCGCCAGCAGCCGGGGGGACAGTAACACCGGGGAGCTGTTTTTT. The chain is built from TRBV5-1 and TRBJ2-2; D could derive from TRBD1 or TRBD2 (7 bases each). Trimming removed 4 bases at V and 2 bases at J, with 12 bases between. The CDR3 runs to 15 residues. Germline V gene lookup returns CDR1 SGHRS and CDR2 YFSETQ.

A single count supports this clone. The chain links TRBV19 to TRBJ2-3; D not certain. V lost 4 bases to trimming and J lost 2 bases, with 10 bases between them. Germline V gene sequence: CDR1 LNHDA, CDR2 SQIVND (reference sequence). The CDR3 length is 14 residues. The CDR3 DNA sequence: TGTGCCAGTAGTAGGCGCGAAATCACAGATACGCAGTATTTT. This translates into CASSRREITDTQYF.

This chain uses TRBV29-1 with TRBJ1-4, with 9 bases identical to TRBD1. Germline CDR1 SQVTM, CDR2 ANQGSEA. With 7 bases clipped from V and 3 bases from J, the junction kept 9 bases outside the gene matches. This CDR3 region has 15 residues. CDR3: CSAARGTGSNEKLFF. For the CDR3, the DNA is TGCAGCGCTGCCCGCGGGACAGGGTCTAATGAAAAACTGTTTTTT. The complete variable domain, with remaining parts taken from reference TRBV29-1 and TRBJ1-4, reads SAVISQKPSRDICQRGTSLTIQCQVDSQVTMMFWYRQQPGQSLTLIATANQGSEATYESGFVIDKFPISRPNLTFSTLTVSNMSPEDSSIYLCSAARGTGSNEKLFFGSGTQLSVL.

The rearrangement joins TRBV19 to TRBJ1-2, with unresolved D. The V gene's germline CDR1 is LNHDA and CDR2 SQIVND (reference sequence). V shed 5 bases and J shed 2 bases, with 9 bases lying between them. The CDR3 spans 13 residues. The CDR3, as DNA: TGTGCCAGTAGTGAATCCGGAAACTATGGCTACACCTTC. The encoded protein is CASSESGNYGYTF.

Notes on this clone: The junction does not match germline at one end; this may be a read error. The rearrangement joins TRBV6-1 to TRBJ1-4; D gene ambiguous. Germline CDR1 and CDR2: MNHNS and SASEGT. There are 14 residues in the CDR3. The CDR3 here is CTSSEVENNEKLFF. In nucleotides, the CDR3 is TGTACCAGCAGTGAAGTAGAGAACAATGAAAAACTGTTTTTT.

The CDR3 is CASSGSRQGSYEQYF. The CDR3 nucleotides are TGTGCCAGCAGCGGCTCGAGACAGGGCTCCTACGAGCAGTACTTC. This rearrangement joins TRBV9 to TRBJ2-7; 7 nucleotides match TRBD1. The CDR3 is 15 residues long. CDR1 is SGDLS and CDR2 is YYNGEE in the germline V gene. The J segment lost 0 bases and the V segment lost 3 bases, leaving 6 bases of the junction unmatched.